The sequence of this T cell receptor beta chain was determined in a study of regulatory T cells in long-lasting Graves disease. Study background: Antithyroid drug intake by newly diagnosed Graves' patients had lasted under 3 months. Study results and caveats: Relative to new patients (roughly 970), persistent patients exhibited greater sharing of public clonotypes (2,741). When disease was persistent, TRBV28, TRBJ1-2 and TRBJ2-5 were the favored segments.

Comments on this clonotype: Its antigen is not known.

Building of the TCR beta libraries involved iRepertoire HTBI primers and Arm-PCR of CDR3 regions. Per the study methods: Spanning all samples, the identified segments comprised approximately 60 TRBV and 14 to 15 TRBJ. TCRdb re-derived calls from the multiplex PCR reads in MiXCR, one entry per CDR3 protein. These V and J calls are TCRdb output, not the study's own analysis. The data contain around 420,000 distinct CDR3 sequences, roughly 16% of them singletons. The time point here: newly diagnosed GD, antithyroid drugs for less than 3 months. PBMC-extracted RNA yielded the TCR library. CDR3 size: 13 residues. V was cut by 10 bases and J by 2 bases, with 15 bases left in between. Germline CDR1 and CDR2: MNHEY and SMNVEV (reference sequence).

The material was peripheral blood mononuclear cells (PBMCs), obtained at new diagnosis, from a patient treated with antithyroid drugs. The V and J genes are TRBV27 and TRBJ2-7; the D gene is possibly TRBD2 (6 bases). This TCR derives from a female donor with Graves disease. Written as DNA, the CDR3 is TGTGCCATTGGGCGGGGCGGACCCTACGAGCAGTACTTC. It specifies CAIGRGGPYEQYF.